A single sample gave rise to the 17 T cell receptor beta chains below, sequenced in a study of long-term antiretroviral therapy in people with HIV. This was the immunoSEQ v3.0 assay at survey level. Repertoires were generated with immunoSEQ multiplex PCR, while TCRdb's copy carries only in-frame clones and drops some. Here the sample spans around 30,000 clones, about 85% being singletons. Sequenced here: unsorted PBMCs, sampled 2.3 years after starting antiretroviral therapy. The receptors were gathered from a man aged 35-49 years with HIV.

This clone appeared a few times. The chain is built from TRBV19 and TRBJ1-2; 7 bases map to TRBD1. V lost 4 bases, J lost 2 bases, and 4 bases stayed unmatched. The CDR3 totals 14 residues. CDR1 is LNHDA, CDR2 SQIVND, per germline (reference sequence). This CDR3 reads CASSTQQGNYGYTF. CDR3 bases: TGTGCCAGTAGTACCCAACAGGGGAACTATGGCTACACCTTC.

The V and J genes are TRBV2 and TRBJ1-4, with D maybe TRBD1 (6 bases). This CDR3 contains 16 residues. In germline, CDR1 is SNHLY, CDR2 FYNNEI. Trimming shortened V by 6 bases and J by 3 bases, and 17 bases separated the two germline ends. The CDR3 DNA follows: TGTGCCAGCAGATCCGCTTCGGGGGCCCCTAATGAAAAACTGTTTTTT. This translates into CASRSASGAPNEKLFF.

This rearrangement joins TRBV13 to TRBJ2-1; TRBD2 aligns across 13 bases. Germline trimming cut 4 bases from V and 7 bases from J; bases unmatched to any gene: 7. Germline V gene sequence: CDR1 PRHDT, CDR2 FYEKMQ (reference sequence). The CDR3 sequence is 16 residues long. The chain's CDR3 is CASSSGLAGVFNEQFF. Written as DNA, the CDR3 is TGTGCCAGCAGCTCAGGACTAGCGGGAGTCTTTAATGAGCAGTTCTTC.

The chain couples TRBV7-2 to TRBJ2-4; tentatively, D is TRBD2 (5 bases). V dropped 2 bases and J dropped 0 bases, with 8 bases sitting between them. Per the germline V gene, CDR1 is SGHTA and CDR2 is FQGNSA. This CDR3 is built from 15 residues. The CDR3 loop is CASSLSGLAKNIQYF. CDR3 nucleotides: TGTGCCAGCAGCTTATCTGGACTAGCCAAAAACATTCAGTACTTC. The variable domain in full, with the rest retrieved from reference TRBV7-2 and TRBJ2-4, is GAGVSQSPSNKVTEKGKDVELRCDPISGHTALYWYRQSLGQGLEFLIYFQGNSAPDKSGLPSDRFSAERTGGSVSTLTIQRTQQEDSAVYLCASSLSGLAKNIQYFGAGTRLSVL.

The rearrangement uses TRBV10-3 and TRBJ1-5; D unresolved. The CDR3 consists of 15 residues. Germline-derived CDR1 and CDR2 are ENHRY and SYGVKD. V gave up 0 bases and J gave up 0 bases, with 6 bases separating them. The CDR3 coding sequence is TGTGCCATCAGTGAGTCGACAATTAGCAATCAGCCCCAGCATTTT. Translation gives CAISESTISNQPQHF.

The chain links TRBV11-3 to TRBJ2-1; the match to TRBD2 covers 11 bases. The V gene end was trimmed by 4 bases and the J gene end by 4 bases; junction bases not matched to a gene: 9. The CDR3 consists of 17 residues. Germline assignment: CDR1 SGHNT and CDR2 YENEEA. In DNA form, the CDR3 reads TGTGCCAGCAGCTCCCTACTAGCGGGAGCCTCTTACAATGAGCAGTTCTTC. This encodes CASSSLLAGASYNEQFF.

The chain couples TRBV2 to TRBJ1-5; D is undetermined. Germline V lookup: CDR1 SNHLY, CDR2 FYNNEI. Trimming took 6 bases from V and 1 from J, leaving 7 bases between them. This CDR3 region has 13 residues. The CDR3 DNA sequence: TGTGCCAGCAGGGGCAGGAGCAATCAGCCCCAGCATTTT. This codes for CASRGRSNQPQHF. Full variable domain (missing parts from reference TRBV2 and TRBJ1-5): EPEVTQTPSHQVTQMGQEVILRCVPISNHLYFYWYRQILGQKVEFLVSFYNNEISEKSEIFDDQFSVERPDGSNFTLKIRSTKLEDSAMYFCASRGRSNQPQHFGDGTRLSIL.

This chain connects TRBV9 to TRBJ2-1; D is unresolved. The CDR3 spans 15 residues. V lost 0 bases and J 2 bases, leaving 9 bases between the germline ends. Germline V lookup: CDR1 SGDLS, CDR2 YYNGEE. DNA of the CDR3: TGTGCCAGCAGCGTAGGGCCGTCCCCCTACAATGAGCAGTTCTTC. This gives the protein CASSVGPSPYNEQFF.

CDR3 in DNA: TGTGCCAGCAGTTACGCGGGAACCTACGAGCAGTACTTC. Amino acids: CASSYAGTYEQYF. The chain recombines TRBV6-5 with TRBJ2-7, with D perhaps matching TRBD2 (6 bases). From germline, CDR1 is MNHEY and CDR2 SVGAGI. The CDR3 loop spans 13 amino acids. V lost 2 bases to trimming and J lost 2 bases, with 7 bases between them.

The chain joins TRBV9 to TRBJ1-1; tentatively, D is TRBD1 (5 bases). V was clipped by 0 bases and J by 2 bases, with 11 bases between them. This CDR3 is built from 15 residues. Germline V gene sequence: CDR1 SGDLS, CDR2 YYNGEE. The CDR3 region is CASSVEGQGNTEAFF. The CDR3 DNA follows: TGTGCCAGCAGCGTAGAGGGGCAGGGTAACACTGAAGCTTTCTTT.

The chain links TRBV19 to TRBJ1-1; TRBD1 agrees at 7 bases. V was clipped by 2 bases and J by 5 bases; unmatched bases: 2. In germline, CDR1 is LNHDA, CDR2 SQIVND (reference sequence). There are 13 residues in the CDR3. CDR3 coding DNA: TGTGCCAGTAGTATAAGGACAGGAACTGAAGCTTTCTTT. Residues: CASSIRTGTEAFF.

The V gene is TRBV2, the J gene TRBJ2-6; 11 positions agree with TRBD1. This CDR3 is built from 19 residues. V was clipped by 6 bases and J by 1 base; unmatched bases: 11. Germline CDR1 SNHLY, CDR2 FYNNEI. This CDR3 reads CASRGPGTGGLSGANVLTF. CDR3 DNA: TGTGCCAGCAGGGGCCCCGGGACAGGGGGTCTTTCTGGGGCCAACGTCCTGACTTTC.

The chain links TRBV4-2 to TRBJ1-4; the D gene is possibly TRBD1 (5 bases). Trimming removed 1 base at V and 7 bases at J, with 16 bases between. The CDR3 consists of 16 residues. The germline gives CDR1 LGHNA, CDR2 YNFKEQ. CDR3 DNA sequence: TGTGCCAGCAGCCAAGGCGACAGCTTTGTGGGTGAAAAACTGTTTTTT. Its protein is CASSQGDSFVGEKLFF.

The chain recombines TRBV11-2 with TRBJ2-7; D might be TRBD1 or TRBD2, each matching 5 bases. Deletions cut 2 bases from V and 4 bases from J, with 15 bases between. This CDR3 is built from 15 residues. Germline CDR1 is SGHAT and CDR2 is FQNNGV. The CDR3 spells CASSLNTGPGYEQYF. CDR3 in DNA: TGTGCCAGCAGCTTAAACACGGGGCCGGGGTACGAGCAGTACTTC. The full variable domain, with the rest looked up from reference TRBV11-2 and TRBJ2-7, is EAGVAQSPRYKIIEKRQSVAFWCNPISGHATLYWYQQILGQGPKLLIQFQNNGVVDDSQLPKDRFSAERLKGVDSTLKIQPAKLEDSAVYLCASSLNTGPGYEQYFGPGTRLTVT.

V gene TRBV6-5 combines with J gene TRBJ1-5; D is ambiguous. The CDR3 loop spans 14 amino acids. V lost 6 bases, J lost 0 bases, and 9 bases lay in between. Germline CDR1 is MNHEY and CDR2 is SVGAGI. The CDR3 loop is CASRLRASNQPQHF. For the CDR3, the DNA is TGTGCCAGCAGACTTAGGGCTAGCAATCAGCCCCAGCATTTT.

This clone has more than one count but fewer than ten. This CDR3 is also generated by other DNA sequences in the sample. The V gene is TRBV5-1, the J gene TRBJ2-7; 8 nucleotides match TRBD2. Germline V gene sequence: CDR1 SGHRS, CDR2 YFSETQ. This CDR3 is built from 15 residues. V was clipped by 1 base and J by 4 bases; unmatched bases: 7. CDR3 in DNA: TGCGCCAGCAGCTTGACGGCGGGGGGCGGTTACGAGCAGTACTTC. Translation: CASSLTAGGGYEQYF.

The CDR3, as DNA: TGTGCCAGCAGCGTAGCTCCCACCGGGGAGCTGTTTTTT. Residues: CASSVAPTGELFF. The chain uses TRBV9 and TRBJ2-2, with D hard to call. The germline CDR1 and CDR2 sequences are SGDLS and YYNGEE. The CDR3 sequence is 13 residues long. Trimming pared 0 bases from V and 4 bases from J, leaving 4 bases between.